This T cell receptor beta chain emerged from a study of blood T cells in healthy people across ages (dated by TCRdb to 2013 to 2016). Context from the whole study: In model experiments, template switching captured about one uniquely barcoded TCR beta cDNA molecule for every two T cells. Four age groups were formed from the donors: young (average 16 years), middle-aged (more than 35), aged (about 62) and long-lived (approximately 78). Using the same blood draw, the study looked at two additional independent replicas of 1 million unique cDNA reads for two donors, one aged 18 to 29 and the other aged 80 or older. To track age-related changes in TCR beta repertoire diversity, the study relied on deep sequencing normalized with unique cDNA molecular identifiers. To avoid experimental bias, donors of different ages were distributed randomly across sequencing lanes.

Here is what the overall study found, with its caveats: Estimates of total diversity based on one million sequenced T cells were considered lower bounds and underestimates. Conclusive comparison of naive and antigen-experienced compartments was prevented by the profiling of bulk unsorted PBMCs. As age increased, observed TCR beta diversity per million T cells dropped in a roughly linear way, and a significant reduction was already evident by age about 40. Compared with the aged group, the long-lived group had more naive CD4+ T cells, fewer expanded clones and increased TCR diversity, suggesting age selection. A strong correlation was found between observed TCR beta diversity and the percentage of naive T cells measured by flow cytometry. Because donor CMV infection status was unknown, age-related changes in expanded clonotypes were potentially confounded.

Library prep was done by 5' RACE. The sequencer was an Illumina HiSeq 2500. The second PCR ran for roughly 6 to 11 cycles and used a J-beta primer mix along with a sample-barcoded 5' primer. A template-switch 5' adaptor carrying 12 random nucleotides introduced a unique molecular identifier onto each TCR beta cDNA molecule. Each sample yielded at least 3 million CDR3-containing paired-end reads. All of the RNA was converted into first-strand cDNA using the Mint cDNA synthesis kit, with a TRBC-specific oligonucleotide serving as the primer. Following uracil-DNA glycosylase treatment, a first 18-cycle PCR with universal primers M1SS and BC2_uni_R was performed on all cDNA. Concerning the study's data processing: Normalization of each sample was performed by random selection of 1 million high-quality reads, each carrying a distinct molecular identifier. Reads with shared molecular identifiers were discarded instead of being binned into consensus sequences. MiTCR, run with a Q25 quality threshold and the strictest error-elimination algorithm, handled CDR3 identification, clonotype clustering and error correction. A nonparametric unseen species model with Euler transformation was used to estimate a lower bound on total TCR beta diversity. TCRdb trimmed the raw reads at Q25, called clones with MiXCR and kept productive beta chains. One record per CDR3 amino acid sequence lists the most common genes and DNA. Here the V and J calls rest on TCRdb's processing, not on the authors' analysis. Across this sample there are hundreds of thousands of distinct CDR3 sequences, with roughly 41% seen only once. The ten most abundant clones make up 30% of the sample.

The donors were roughly 39 Caucasian individuals from Russia, aged about 6 to 95 years, who were systemically healthy. Approximately 9 milliliters of peripheral blood were collected from each donor into EDTA-treated Vacutainer tubes. Ficoll-Paque density-gradient centrifugation was used to isolate PBMCs, with at least 6.5 million obtained per sample. Trizol reagent was used to extract total RNA from PBMCs, with at least 6 micrograms per sample. For every donor, an aliquot of PBMCs went through flow cytometry to measure the percentages of naive CD45RAhigh/CD27high T cells. As to this clonotype: The antigen it binds to is not known. There are no base qualities to consult, and no much larger clone falls within one base.

The V end loses 0 bases and the J end loses 0 bases, and a stretch of 8 bases separates them. Reading the germline V gene gives CDR1 LGHNT and CDR2 FRNRAP. The CDR3 covers 15 residues, taking in both the cysteine and the phenylalanine. Just CDR3 DNA is preserved here, 45 bases in frame from base 1. The sequence joins TRBV12-5 to TRBJ1-2; no D segment can be confidently identified. The sample was blood. The TCR originated in a man at least 80 years old in good health. The DNA sequence is as follows: TGTGCTAGTGGTTTGGTACTAACCCCTAACTATGGCTACACCTTC. Translated, this gives CASGLVLTPNYGYTF. Reference TRBV12-5 and TRBJ1-2 genes cover what lies past the CDR3, so the full variable domain is DARVTQTPRHKVTEMGQEVTMRCQPILGHNTVFWYRQTMMQGLELLAYFRNRAPLDDSGMPKDRFSAEMPDATLATLKIQPSEPRDSAVYFCASGLVLTPNYGYTFGSGTRLTVV.